This is a list of T cell receptor beta chains from one sample in a study of OX40 agonist ivuxolimab in advanced cancers. The repertoire was sequenced with immunoSEQ multiplex PCR; TCRdb's copy has only in-frame clones and lacks some. The table includes some 55,000 clones, nearly 80% detected once. The sample here was CD4+ or CD8+ T cells sorted from blood, taken in a trial of the OX40 agonist ivuxolimab. These receptors were obtained from an adult with an advanced solid tumor such as melanoma, head and neck, liver or kidney cancer. CDR3s include the opening cysteine and the closing phenylalanine or tryptophan. A D gene is named only where the DNA matches it firmly. A clone size is listed for some rows: how often the clone was seen (once, few, many), or a class if it is expanded.

>TRBV5-5|TRBJ1-2|.|.
CASSPPGQTRNYGYTF
TGTGCCAGCAGCCCCCCGGGGCAGACAAGAAACTATGGCTACACCTTC
>TRBV15|TRBJ1-2|.|.
CATSRDWGEGVGYTF
TGTGCCACCAGCAGAGATTGGGGCGAGGGAGTCGGCTACACCTTC
>TRBV5-1|TRBJ1-6|once|TRBD1
CASSLDRPDRQDSPLHF
TGCGCCAGCAGCTTGGACCGCCCGGACAGGCAAGATTCACCCCTCCACTTT
>TRBV7-2|TRBJ1-2|.|.
CASSWESPNYGYTF
TGTGCCAGCTCGTGGGAGAGCCCTAACTATGGCTACACCTTC
>TRBV10-3|TRBJ1-5|.|.
CASQGKDNQPQHF
TGTGCCAGCCAGGGTAAGGACAATCAGCCCCAGCATTTT
>TRBV9|TRBJ2-4|once|.
CASSPESTGAKNIQYF
TGTGCCAGCAGCCCGGAATCGACAGGAGCCAAAAACATTCAGTACTTC
>TRBV7-8|TRBJ1-2|.|TRBD1
CASSLLPSGGGGYGYTF
TGTGCCAGCAGCCTCTTACCCTCAGGGGGCGGGGGCTATGGCTACACCTTC
>TRBV11-2|TRBJ2-5|.|TRBD2
CASSLDGPGGGIETQYF
TGTGCCAGCAGCTTAGATGGCCCCGGGGGGGGAATCGAGACCCAGTACTTC
>TRBV15|TRBJ2-5|.|.
CATSRPKGTVGLETQYF
TGTGCCACCAGCAGACCGAAGGGGACTGTAGGGCTAGAGACCCAGTACTTC
>TRBV5-1|TRBJ1-3|medium-sized|TRBD1
CASSPTGGTGNTIYF
TGCGCCAGCAGCCCCACAGGGGGCACGGGAAACACCATATATTTT
>TRBV7-3|TRBJ2-3|.|.
CASSRDSLTDTQYF
TGTGCCAGCAGTCGGGACTCACTCACAGATACGCAGTATTTT
>TRBV7-2|TRBJ1-2|medium-sized|.
CASSLNTQGGYTF
TGTGCCAGCAGCTTAAATACACAGGGCGGCTACACCTTC
>TRBV4-1|TRBJ1-6|.|TRBD1
CASSQGQGAGGYNSPLHF
TGCGCCAGCAGCCAAGGACAGGGGGCAGGGGGGTATAATTCACCCCTCCACTTT
>TRBV15|TRBJ1-1|.|.
CATSNGGPTIEAFF
TGTGCCACCAGCAACGGGGGACCAACAATTGAAGCTTTCTTT
>TRBV11-2|TRBJ1-4|once|TRBD1
CASSLGQGANEKLFF
TGTGCCAGCAGCTTAGGACAGGGGGCTAATGAAAAACTGTTTTTT
>TRBV6-6|TRBJ2-2|.|.
CASMRANANTGELFF
TGTGCCAGCATGAGGGCTAACGCGAACACCGGGGAGCTGTTTTTT
>TRBV18|TRBJ1-2|.|.
CASSPPAGAHGYTF
TGTGCCAGCTCACCACCGGCGGGCGCTCATGGCTACACCTTC
>TRBV5-8|TRBJ1-5|.|.
CASSPGNHQPQHF
TGTGCCAGCAGCCCAGGGAATCATCAGCCCCAGCATTTT
>TRBV11-3|TRBJ1-5|.|.
CASSLKWGRSNQPQHF
TGTGCCAGCAGCTTAAAATGGGGGCGTAGCAATCAGCCCCAGCATTTT
>TRBV6-1|TRBJ1-1|.|.
CASSESPVNTEAFF
TGTGCCAGCAGTGAATCACCGGTGAACACTGAAGCTTTCTTT
>TRBV11-2|TRBJ1-6|.|.
CASSLVKGYNSPLHF
TGTGCCAGCAGCTTAGTTAAAGGGTATAATTCACCCCTCCACTTT
>TRBV11-2|TRBJ2-1|.|TRBD2
CASSKLAGSYNEQFF
TGTGCCAGCAGCAAACTAGCGGGGTCTTACAATGAGCAGTTCTTC
>TRBV5-4|TRBJ2-1|.|.
CASSHNREQFF
TGTGCCAGCAGCCATAATCGTGAGCAGTTCTTC
>TRBV5-1|TRBJ2-7|.|.
CASSSGLPPYEQYF
TGCGCCAGCAGCTCCGGACTACCCCCCTACGAGCAGTACTTC
>TRBV5-4|TRBJ2-1|.|TRBD2
CASSLPLADNEQFF
TGTGCCAGCAGCTTGCCGCTAGCGGACAATGAGCAGTTCTTC
>TRBV30|TRBJ1-2|.|TRBD1
CAWSVLNRGTGYTF
TGTGCCTGGAGTGTACTGAACAGGGGGACTGGCTACACCTTC
>TRBV2|TRBJ2-7|.|TRBD1
CASSELGQESYEQYF
TGTGCCAGCAGTGAACTCGGACAGGAAAGCTACGAGCAGTACTTC
>TRBV7-9|TRBJ1-3|.|.
CASTVSGNTIYF
TGTGCCAGCACCGTGTCTGGAAACACCATATATTTT
>TRBV11-2|TRBJ1-2|.|.
CASSSRPDGYTF
TGTGCCAGCAGCTCCCGCCCAGATGGCTACACCTTC
>TRBV11-2|TRBJ1-1|.|.
CASSFISEGTQAFF
TGTGCCAGCAGCTTTATCAGTGAGGGTACTCAAGCTTTCTTT
>TRBV6-1|TRBJ1-2|.|.
CASSEVIGPGGYTF
TGTGCCAGCAGTGAAGTAATAGGGCCGGGTGGCTACACCTTC
>TRBV28|TRBJ2-3|.|.
CASEGTDTQYF
TGTGCCAGCGAAGGTACCGATACGCAGTATTTT
>TRBV29-1|TRBJ1-2|few|.
CSVVTPPYGYTF
TGCAGCGTTGTAACCCCCCCGTATGGCTACACCTTC
>TRBV7-2|TRBJ1-5|.|.
CASSTRRAAENQPQHF
TGTGCCAGCAGCACAAGAAGGGCGGCGGAGAACCAGCCCCAGCATTTT
>TRBV6-6|TRBJ1-1|once|.
CASSPPQNTEAFF
TGTGCCAGCAGTCCCCCGCAGAACACTGAAGCTTTCTTT